This T cell receptor (beta chain) was found in a study of cytomegalovirus exposure and HLA in healthy donors. Study-level background: From 150 million to 200 million T cells, an earlier analysis saw roughly 120 million unique TCR beta sequences.

The germline V gene has CDR1 LNHDA and CDR2 SQIVND (reference sequence). The CDR3 extends over 13 amino acids. With 7 bases removed from V and 2 bases from J, the gap between germline ends came to 12 bases. As regards this clone: What it recognizes is unknown.

Study-level points and caveats: Rarity held for most TCR sequences, but there were some public TCRs that occurred in many donors. In a later analysis, HLA-associated beta chains showed higher expansion and lower generation probabilities than comparable chains.

Both 60 Vbeta primers and 13 Jbeta primers went into the PCR. Repertoires were generated with immunoSEQ multiplex PCR, while TCRdb's copy carries only in-frame clones and drops some. The data hold 100,000 to 150,000 clones, with approximately 80% observed a single time. The V and J genes are TRBV19 and TRBJ2-7; D not resolved. Input material: PBMCs. The TCR comes from a man in his forties or fifties in good health and CMV-seronegative. The CDR3 loop is CASKFRGTYEQYF. The CDR3 region has the DNA TGTGCCAGTAAATTTCGAGGAACCTACGAGCAGTACTTC.